This TCR beta chain appears in the sequencing data of a study of OX40 agonist ivuxolimab in advanced cancers. Findings of the study overall: A proportion of nonresponders additionally exhibited low normalized T-cell clonal expansion.

Sequencing used immunoSEQ multiplex PCR; TCRdb keeps in-frame clones, though not all of them. The table records about 25,000 clones, roughly 80% of them present only once. With regard to this clone: What it binds is unknown.

The starting material was CD4+ or CD8+ T cells sorted from blood, obtained in a trial of the OX40 agonist ivuxolimab. This TCR was sampled from an adult with an advanced solid tumor such as melanoma, head and neck, liver or kidney cancer.

The CDR3 DNA reads as TGCGCCAGCAGCCAAGGGTACGGGGGTGGTCGCTGGGAGCAGTTCTTC. This codes for CASSQGYGGGRWEQFF. The chain has TRBV4-1 and TRBJ2-1, with D perhaps matching TRBD2 (6 bases). Germline V gene lookup returns CDR1 MGHRA and CDR2 YSYEKL. The length of the CDR3 is 16 residues. With 1 base removed from V and 10 bases from J, the gap between germline ends came to 20 bases.